These T cell receptor beta chains were read from a single sample in a study of cytomegalovirus exposure and HLA in healthy donors. Using immunoSEQ multiplex PCR, the repertoire was profiled, and TCRdb retains in-frame clones only, with some absent. The sample includes about 70,000 clones, 60% to 65% of them seen just once. The sample taken for sequencing was PBMCs. The receptors stem from a man aged 30 to 39 in good health and CMV-seronegative. CDR3s include the opening cysteine and the closing phenylalanine or tryptophan. The D gene is left open where the match is weak. Size is omitted from some rows. Given values are once, few, many or a class for expanded clones.

D: TRBD2
J: TRBJ2-7
size: NA
V: TRBV11-2
DNA: TGTGCCAGCAGCTTAGGTCGGACTAGCGGGGGTAACGAGCAGTACTTC
CDR3: CASSLGRTSGGNEQYF

D: TRBD1
J: TRBJ1-1
size: once
V: TRBV11-2
DNA: TGTGCCAGCAGCAAAGACGGGACAGTGAACACTGAAGCTTTCTTT
CDR3: CASSKDGTVNTEAFF

D: TRBD1
J: TRBJ2-1
size: NA
V: TRBV13
DNA: TGTGCCAGCAGCCCAGGACAGGGGGCTGGTAATGAGCAGTTCTTC
CDR3: CASSPGQGAGNEQFF

D: TRBD2
J: TRBJ2-1
size: NA
V: TRBV9
DNA: TGTGCCAGCAGCGTAGAGGGACTAGCGGGGGGGACCTACAATGAGCAGTTCTTC
CDR3: CASSVEGLAGGTYNEQFF

D: TRBD2
J: TRBJ2-1
size: few
V: TRBV6-4
DNA: TGTGCCAGCAGTCAGACTAGCGGGGGGGCCACTGAGCAGTTCTTC
CDR3: CASSQTSGGATEQFF

D: TRBD1
J: TRBJ1-6
size: NA
V: TRBV4-1
DNA: TGCGCCAGCAGCCAGGACAGGGTGAATTCACCCCTCCACTTT
CDR3: CASSQDRVNSPLHF

D: NA
J: TRBJ2-5
size: NA
V: TRBV6-6
DNA: TGTGCCAGCAGTTTTAACTCCCGGGGAGAGACCCAGTACTTC
CDR3: CASSFNSRGETQYF

D: NA
J: TRBJ2-7
size: NA
V: TRBV7-9
DNA: TGTGCCAGCACATGGGACATTAGCTCCTACGAGCAGTACTTC
CDR3: CASTWDISSYEQYF

D: TRBD2
J: TRBJ2-7
size: NA
V: TRBV7-9
DNA: TGTGCCAGCAGCTTGGACAGCGGGGGGATCTACGAGCAGTACTTC
CDR3: CASSLDSGGIYEQYF

D: TRBD2
J: TRBJ2-3
size: NA
V: TRBV10-3
DNA: TGTGCCATCAGTGACCGGACTAGCTTAGGCACAGATACGCAGTATTTT
CDR3: CAISDRTSLGTDTQYF

D: NA
J: TRBJ2-7
size: NA
V: TRBV19
DNA: TGTGCCAGTAGTGTACAGGGATACGAGCAGTACTTC
CDR3: CASSVQGYEQYF

D: NA
J: TRBJ1-6
size: few
V: TRBV5-4
DNA: TGTGCCAGCAGCTTGGACCCCGACCCCGAGGTTTCACCCCTCCACTTT
CDR3: CASSLDPDPEVSPLHF

D: NA
J: TRBJ1-6
size: NA
V: TRBV4-2
DNA: TGTGCCAGCAGCCAGGACAAGCTCAGGCGGTCACCCCTCCACTTT
CDR3: CASSQDKLRRSPLHF